The clone carrying this TCR beta chain was observed a handful of times. Combining a sample-barcoded 5' primer with a J-beta primer mix, a second PCR ran for about 6 to 12 cycles. In TCRdb, the 5' RACE reads were re-called with MiXCR into one record per CDR3 protein. The sample holds hundreds of thousands of distinct CDR3 sequences, 40% to 45% seen once. This specimen belongs to a study of blood T cells in healthy people across ages. Trimming removed 0 bases from V and 5 bases from J; junction bases left unmatched: 5. Germline CDR1 reads LNHNV; CDR2 reads YYDKDF (reference sequence). The CDR3 contains 16 residues.

The source material was blood. This TCR came from a woman aged 55-69 years in good health. This chain connects TRBV15 to TRBJ2-5; 11 nucleotides agree with TRBD1. Written as DNA, the CDR3 is TGTGCCACCAGCAGAGATTGGGGACAGGGGGTCGAGACCCAGTACTTC. Protein: CATSRDWGQGVETQYF. The full variable domain, with the rest looked up from reference TRBV15 and TRBJ2-5, is DAMVIQNPRYQVTQFGKPVTLSCSQTLNHNVMYWYQQKSSQAPKLLFHYYDKDFNNEADTPDNFQSRRPNTSFCFLDIRSPGLGDTAMYLCATSRDWGQGVETQYFGPGTRLLVL.